Sequencing of this T cell receptor (beta chain) was carried out in a study of T cell changes during pregnancy in multiple sclerosis. Only in-frame clones appear in the TCRdb table, and some are missing; sequencing was by immunoSEQ multiplex PCR. Of roughly 79,000 clones in the sample, around 95% were seen once. The source material was peripheral blood, sampled in the second trimester of pregnancy. The sequence was collected from a female donor in good health, enrolled as a control in a pregnancy study.

This CDR3 reads CASSPRGFSQETQYF. CDR3 sequence (DNA): TGTGCCAGCTCACCACGAGGGTTCTCCCAAGAGACCCAGTACTTC. V and J are TRBV18 and TRBJ2-5, with a weak D call TRBD2 (5 bases). Germline values: CDR1 KGHSH, CDR2 LQKENI. The CDR3 has 15 residues. With 1 base removed from V and 1 base from J, the gap between germline ends came to 10 bases.